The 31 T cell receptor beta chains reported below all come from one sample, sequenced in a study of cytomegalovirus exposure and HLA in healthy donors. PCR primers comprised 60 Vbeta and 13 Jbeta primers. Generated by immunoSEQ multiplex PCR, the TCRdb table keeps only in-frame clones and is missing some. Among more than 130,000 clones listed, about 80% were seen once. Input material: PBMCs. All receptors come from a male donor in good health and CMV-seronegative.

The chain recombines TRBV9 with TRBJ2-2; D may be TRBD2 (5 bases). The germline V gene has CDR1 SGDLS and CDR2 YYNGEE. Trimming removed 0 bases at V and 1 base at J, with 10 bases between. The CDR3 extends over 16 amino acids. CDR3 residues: CASSVGAGLNTGELFF. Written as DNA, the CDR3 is TGTGCCAGCAGCGTAGGGGCAGGACTGAACACCGGGGAGCTGTTTTTT.

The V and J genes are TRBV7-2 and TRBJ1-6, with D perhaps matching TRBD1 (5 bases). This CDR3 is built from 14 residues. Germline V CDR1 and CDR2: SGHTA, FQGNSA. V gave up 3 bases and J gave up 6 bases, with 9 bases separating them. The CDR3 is CASSLRQINSPLHF. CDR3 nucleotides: TGTGCCAGCAGCTTGAGACAGATTAATTCACCCCTCCACTTT.

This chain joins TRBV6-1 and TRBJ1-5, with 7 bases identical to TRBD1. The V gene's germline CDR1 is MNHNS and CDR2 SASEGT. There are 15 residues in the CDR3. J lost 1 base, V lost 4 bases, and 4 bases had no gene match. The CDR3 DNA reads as TGTGCCAGCAGTGTACAGGGGACGAGCAATCAGCCCCAGCATTTT. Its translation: CASSVQGTSNQPQHF.

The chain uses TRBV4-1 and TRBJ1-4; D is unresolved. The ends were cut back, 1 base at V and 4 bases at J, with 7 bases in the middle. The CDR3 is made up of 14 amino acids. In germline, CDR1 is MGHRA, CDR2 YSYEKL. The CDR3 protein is CASSQAGLNEKLFF. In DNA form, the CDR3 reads TGCGCCAGCAGCCAAGCAGGCCTTAATGAAAAACTGTTTTTT.

Written as DNA, the CDR3 is TGTGCCAGCAGTGAACCAGGATGGAACACTGAAGCTTTCTTT. Encoded protein: CASSEPGWNTEAFF. The chain couples TRBV6-1 to TRBJ1-1; D is unclear. CDR3 size: 14 residues. In germline, CDR1 is MNHNS, CDR2 SASEGT. Trimming took 2 bases from V and 1 from J, leaving 8 bases between them.

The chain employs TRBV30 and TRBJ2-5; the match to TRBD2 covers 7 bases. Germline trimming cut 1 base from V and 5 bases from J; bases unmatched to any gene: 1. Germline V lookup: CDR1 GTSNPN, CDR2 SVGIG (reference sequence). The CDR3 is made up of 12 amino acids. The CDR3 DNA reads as TGTGCCTGGAGTGAAGCGGGGGAGACCCAGTACTTC. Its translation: CAWSEAGETQYF. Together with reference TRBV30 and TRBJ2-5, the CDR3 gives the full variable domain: SQTIHQWPATLVQPVGSPLSLECTVEGTSNPNLYWYRQAAGRGLQLLFYSVGIGQISSEVPQNLSASRPQDRQFILSSKKLLLSDSGFYLCAWSEAGETQYFGPGTRLLVL.

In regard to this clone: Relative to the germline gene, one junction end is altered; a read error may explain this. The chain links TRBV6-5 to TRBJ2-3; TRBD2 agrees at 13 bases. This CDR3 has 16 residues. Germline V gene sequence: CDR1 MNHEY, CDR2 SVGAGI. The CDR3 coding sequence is TGTGCCAGCAGTAACTCGGGACTAGCGGGGACCGATACGCAGTATTTT. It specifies CASSNSGLAGTDTQYF.

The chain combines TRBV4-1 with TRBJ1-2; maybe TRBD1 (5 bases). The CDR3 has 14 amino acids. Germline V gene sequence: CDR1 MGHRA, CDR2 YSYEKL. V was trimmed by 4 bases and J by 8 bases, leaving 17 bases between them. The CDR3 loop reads CASSPLWGSRGYTF. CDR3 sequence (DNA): TGCGCCAGCAGCCCTCTATGGGGCTCGAGGGGCTACACCTTC.

Here the CDR3 reads CSAEVGRGGGEQYF. In nucleotides, the CDR3 is TGCAGCGCCGAAGTGGGGAGGGGGGGAGGCGAGCAGTACTTC. The chain uses TRBV29-1 and TRBJ2-7; a possible D gene is TRBD2 (7 bases). CDR1 and CDR2 (germline): SQVTM, ANQGSEA. This CDR3 is built from 14 residues. V gave up 7 bases and J gave up 6 bases, with 22 bases separating them.

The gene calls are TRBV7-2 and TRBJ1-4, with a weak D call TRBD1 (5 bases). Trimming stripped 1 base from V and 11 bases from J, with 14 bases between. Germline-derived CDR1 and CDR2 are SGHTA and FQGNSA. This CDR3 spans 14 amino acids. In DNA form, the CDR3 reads TGTGCCAGCAGCTTAGGGGGAGGGGAGGTGAAACTGTTTTTT. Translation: CASSLGGGEVKLFF.

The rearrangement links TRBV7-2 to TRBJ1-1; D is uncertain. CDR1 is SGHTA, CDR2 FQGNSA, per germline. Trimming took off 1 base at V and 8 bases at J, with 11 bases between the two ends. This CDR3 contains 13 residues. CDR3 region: CASSLDARREAFF. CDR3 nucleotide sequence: TGTGCCAGCAGCTTAGACGCCCGGAGGGAAGCTTTCTTT.

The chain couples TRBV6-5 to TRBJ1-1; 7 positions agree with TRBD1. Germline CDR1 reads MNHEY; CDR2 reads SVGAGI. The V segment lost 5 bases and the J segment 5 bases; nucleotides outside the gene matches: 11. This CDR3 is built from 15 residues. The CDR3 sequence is CASSNRPGQRTEAFF. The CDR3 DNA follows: TGTGCCAGCAGTAACCGACCGGGACAGAGGACTGAAGCTTTCTTT.

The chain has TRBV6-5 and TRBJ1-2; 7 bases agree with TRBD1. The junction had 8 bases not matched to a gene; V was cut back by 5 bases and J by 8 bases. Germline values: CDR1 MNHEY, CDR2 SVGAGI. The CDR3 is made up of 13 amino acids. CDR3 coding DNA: TGTGCCAGCAGTAATGGACAGGCCCTGGGCTACACCTTC. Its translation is CASSNGQALGYTF.

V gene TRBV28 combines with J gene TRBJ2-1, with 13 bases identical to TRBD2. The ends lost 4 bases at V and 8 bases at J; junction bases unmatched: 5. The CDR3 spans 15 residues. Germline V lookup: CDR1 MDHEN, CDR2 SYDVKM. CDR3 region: CASSSLAGGLDEQFF. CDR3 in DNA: TGTGCCAGCAGTTCACTAGCGGGGGGGCTGGATGAGCAGTTCTTC.

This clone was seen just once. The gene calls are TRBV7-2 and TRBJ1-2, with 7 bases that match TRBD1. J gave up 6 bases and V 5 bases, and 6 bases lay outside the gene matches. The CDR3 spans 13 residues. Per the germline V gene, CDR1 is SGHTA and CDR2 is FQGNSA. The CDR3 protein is CASSAGTEDGYTF. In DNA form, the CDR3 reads TGTGCCAGCAGCGCGGGGACAGAAGATGGCTACACCTTC.

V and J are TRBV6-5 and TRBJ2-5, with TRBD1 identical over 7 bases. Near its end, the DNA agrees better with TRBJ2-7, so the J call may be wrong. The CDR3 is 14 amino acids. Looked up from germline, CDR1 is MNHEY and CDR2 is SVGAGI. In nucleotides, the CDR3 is TGTGCCAGCAGTAGACAGGGCCTCTCCTACGAGCAGTACTTC. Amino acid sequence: CASSRQGLSYEQYF.

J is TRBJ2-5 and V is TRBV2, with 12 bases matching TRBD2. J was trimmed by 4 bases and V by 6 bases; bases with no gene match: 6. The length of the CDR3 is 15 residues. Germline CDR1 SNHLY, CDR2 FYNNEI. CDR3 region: CASSRTSGELETQYF. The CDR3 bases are TGTGCCAGCAGCCGGACTAGCGGGGAATTAGAGACCCAGTACTTC.

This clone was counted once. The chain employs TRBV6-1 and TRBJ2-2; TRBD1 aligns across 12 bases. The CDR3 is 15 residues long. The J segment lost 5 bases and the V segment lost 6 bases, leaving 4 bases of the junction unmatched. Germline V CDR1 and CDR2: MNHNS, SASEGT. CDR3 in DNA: TGTGCCAGCAGGGGACAGGGGGCAGGGACCGGGGAGCTGTTTTTT. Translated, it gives CASRGQGAGTGELFF.

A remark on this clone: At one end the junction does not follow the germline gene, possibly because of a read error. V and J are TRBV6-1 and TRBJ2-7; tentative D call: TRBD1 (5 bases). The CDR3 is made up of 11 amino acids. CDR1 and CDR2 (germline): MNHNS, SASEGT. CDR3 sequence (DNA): TGTGCCAGCAGTGATCCGACGGTAGGGGACTTC. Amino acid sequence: CASSDPTVGDF.

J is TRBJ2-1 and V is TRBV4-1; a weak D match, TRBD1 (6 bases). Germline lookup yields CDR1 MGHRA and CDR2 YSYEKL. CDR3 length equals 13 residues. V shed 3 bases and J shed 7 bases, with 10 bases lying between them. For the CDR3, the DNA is TGCGCCAGCAGCCAGACAGGTAGGAATGAGCAGTTCTTC. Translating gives CASSQTGRNEQFF.

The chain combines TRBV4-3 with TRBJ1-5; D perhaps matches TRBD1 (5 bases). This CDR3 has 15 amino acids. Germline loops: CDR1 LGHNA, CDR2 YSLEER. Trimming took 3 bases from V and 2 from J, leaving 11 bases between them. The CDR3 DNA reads TGCGCCAGCAGCCAGGGGACTTCCCGCAATCAGCCCCAGCATTTT. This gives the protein CASSQGTSRNQPQHF.

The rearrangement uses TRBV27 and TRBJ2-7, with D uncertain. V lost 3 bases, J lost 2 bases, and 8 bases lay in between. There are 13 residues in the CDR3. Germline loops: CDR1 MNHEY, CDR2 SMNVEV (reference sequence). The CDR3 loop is CASSFDITYEQYF. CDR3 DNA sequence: TGTGCCAGCAGTTTCGACATCACCTACGAGCAGTACTTC.

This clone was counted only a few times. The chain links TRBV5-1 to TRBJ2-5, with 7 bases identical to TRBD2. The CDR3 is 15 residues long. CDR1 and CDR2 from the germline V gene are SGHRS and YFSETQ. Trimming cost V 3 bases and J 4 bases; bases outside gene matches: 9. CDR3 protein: CASSSSGVSGETQYF. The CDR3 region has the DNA TGCGCCAGCAGCTCCAGCGGGGTTAGTGGAGAGACCCAGTACTTC.

The CDR3 sequence is CATSRGFENTGELFF. Here the CDR3 DNA reads TGTGCCACTAGTCGCGGTTTTGAGAACACCGGGGAGCTGTTTTTT. V and J are TRBV6-5 and TRBJ2-2, with no clear D. CDR1 MNHEY and CDR2 SVGAGI come from the germline V gene. This CDR3 contains 15 residues. Trimming cost V 10 bases and J 1 base, with 16 bases left between them.

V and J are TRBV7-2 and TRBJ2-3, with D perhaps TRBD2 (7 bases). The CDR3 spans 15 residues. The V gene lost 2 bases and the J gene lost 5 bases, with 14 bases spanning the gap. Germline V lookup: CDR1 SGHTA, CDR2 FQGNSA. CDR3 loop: CASSLPGGRQDTQYF. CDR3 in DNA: TGTGCCAGCAGCTTACCGGGGGGCAGGCAAGATACGCAGTATTTT.

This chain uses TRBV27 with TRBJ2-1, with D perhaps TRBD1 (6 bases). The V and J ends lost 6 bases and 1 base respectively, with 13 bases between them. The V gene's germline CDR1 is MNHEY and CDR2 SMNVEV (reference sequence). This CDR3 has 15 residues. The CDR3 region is CASRPIDRSYNEQFF. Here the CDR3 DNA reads TGTGCCAGCAGACCTATCGACAGGTCCTACAATGAGCAGTTCTTC.

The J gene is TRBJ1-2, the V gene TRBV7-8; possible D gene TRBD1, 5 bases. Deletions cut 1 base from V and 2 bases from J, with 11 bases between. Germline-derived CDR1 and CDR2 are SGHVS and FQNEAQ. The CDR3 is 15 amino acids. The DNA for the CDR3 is TGTGCCAGCAGCTTAGGGGCAGGGCGAAACTATGGCTACACCTTC. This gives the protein CASSLGAGRNYGYTF.

The CDR3 spells CASSPDRIPSKGQPQHF. The CDR3 DNA is TGTGCCAGCAGCCCGGACAGGATCCCCAGCAAAGGTCAGCCCCAGCATTTT. The V gene is TRBV7-8, the J gene TRBJ1-5; 7 nucleotides agree with TRBD1. Germline V gene lookup returns CDR1 SGHVS and CDR2 FQNEAQ. J lost 6 bases, V lost 5 bases, and 16 bases had no gene match. The CDR3 contains 17 residues.

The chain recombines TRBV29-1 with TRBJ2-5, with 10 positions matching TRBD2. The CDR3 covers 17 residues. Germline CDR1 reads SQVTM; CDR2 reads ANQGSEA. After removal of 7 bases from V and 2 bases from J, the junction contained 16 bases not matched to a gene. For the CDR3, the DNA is TGCAGCGCCGAAATCTGGAGTAGCGGGGGGCCTCAAGAGACCCAGTACTTC. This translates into CSAEIWSSGGPQETQYF.

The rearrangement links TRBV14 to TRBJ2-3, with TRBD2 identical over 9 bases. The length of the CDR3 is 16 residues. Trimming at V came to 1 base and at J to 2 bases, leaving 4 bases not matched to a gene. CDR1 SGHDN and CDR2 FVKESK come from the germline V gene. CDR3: CASSQGASGVTDTQYF. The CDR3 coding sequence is TGTGCCAGCAGCCAAGGGGCTAGCGGGGTCACAGATACGCAGTATTTT.

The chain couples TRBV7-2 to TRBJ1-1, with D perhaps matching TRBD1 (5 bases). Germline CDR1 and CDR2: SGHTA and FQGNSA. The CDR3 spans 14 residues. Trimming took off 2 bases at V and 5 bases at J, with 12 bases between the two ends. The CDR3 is CASSLRGAGTEAFF. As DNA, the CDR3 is TGTGCCAGCAGCTTACGTGGGGCGGGGACTGAAGCTTTCTTT.